Given below is one T cell receptor beta chain in context. Germline trimming cut 4 bases from V and 0 bases from J; bases unmatched to any gene: 7. Per germline, CDR1 SGHVS and CDR2 FQNEAQ. The length of the CDR3 is 16 residues. Those who donated, Caucasian adults without exception, all lived in Nashville, Tennessee. This sample is drawn from a study of shared clonotypes between healthy human individuals. The repertoire was sequenced with immunoSEQ multiplex PCR; TCRdb's copy has only in-frame clones and lacks some. Among 2 million to 2.5 million clones, about 94% were seen once, and the ten largest hold around 0.13%.

The sequenced material came from naive CD4+ T cells sorted from blood. Stated subset: CD45RA+ positively selected. The source of this sequence is a man aged 18-30 years in good health. The chain couples TRBV7-8 to TRBJ1-1, with 8 nucleotides matching TRBD1. CDR3: CASSSQGALMNTEAFF. The CDR3 DNA reads TGTGCCAGCAGCTCTCAGGGGGCCTTGATGAACACTGAAGCTTTCTTT. Filled out from reference TRBV7-8 and TRBJ1-1, the complete variable domain reads GAGVSQSPRYKVAKRGQDVALRCDPISGHVSLFWYQQALGQGPEFLTYFQNEAQLDKSGLPSDRFFAERPEGSVSTLKIQRTQQEDSAVYLCASSSQGALMNTEAFFGQGTRLTVV.